This T cell receptor beta chain was sequenced in a study of radiotherapy plus CTLA-4 blockade in lung cancer (dated by TCRdb to 2016 to 2018). At the level of the whole study: Objective responses were observed in around 20% of enrolled patients, and disease control was achieved in 31%.

In this study, focal radiation therapy paired with CTLA-4 blockade (ipilimumab) was tested in patients who had chemo-refractory metastatic non-small-cell lung cancer. A distance of 11 bases separates the germline ends of V and J, which lose 2 bases and 7 bases respectively. Via the germline V gene, CDR1 is SNHLY and CDR2 FYNNEI. The CDR3 sequence holds 14 residues, the cysteine and phenylalanine included. Just the 42-base CDR3 DNA is kept, in frame starting at base 1. Worth noting for this clone: Its antigen is not yet known. Base qualities are not recorded, but no much larger clone differs from it by a single base.

Library prep was done by the immunoSEQ multiplex PCR assay. In TCRdb, the immuneACCESS table is reduced to in-frame sequences with V and J assigned. These tables do not hold every clone; where another copy was compared, an unresolved V gene accounts for under half, and the others remain unexplained. Recorded for this sample are tens of thousands of clones; more than 85% of them occurred a single time. 16% of the sample rests with the top ten. Study-wide conclusions, independent of this receptor: The strongest predictors of response, as reported, were early dynamic changes in blood T cell clones along with a rise in serum interferon-beta after radiation. After treatment with radiotherapy and ipilimumab, TCR clones that came from tumors expanded in the peripheral blood.

The specimen comprised peripheral blood, sampled from a patient treated with radiotherapy plus ipilimumab. The clonotype comes from a human donor with non-small cell lung cancer that progressed on radiotherapy plus ipilimumab. The chain uses TRBV2 and TRBJ2-2; TRBD2 is a weak D gene call, 5 bases matching. This receptor has the CDR3 CASSEWSGIGELFF. The DNA reads as follows: TGTGCCAGCAGTGAATGGTCCGGGATCGGGGAGCTGTTTTTT.